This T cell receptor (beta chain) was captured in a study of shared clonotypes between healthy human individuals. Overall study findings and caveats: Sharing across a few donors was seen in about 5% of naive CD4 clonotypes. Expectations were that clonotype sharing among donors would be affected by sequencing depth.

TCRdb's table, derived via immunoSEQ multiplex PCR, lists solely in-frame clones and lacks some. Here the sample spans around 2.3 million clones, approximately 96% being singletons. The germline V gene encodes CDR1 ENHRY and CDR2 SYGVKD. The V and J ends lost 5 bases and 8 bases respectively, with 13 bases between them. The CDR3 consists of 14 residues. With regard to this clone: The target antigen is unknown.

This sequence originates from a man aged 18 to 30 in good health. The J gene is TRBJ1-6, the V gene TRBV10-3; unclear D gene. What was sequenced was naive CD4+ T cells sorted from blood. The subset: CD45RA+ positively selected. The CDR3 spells CAISLHPTDSPLHF. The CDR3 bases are TGTGCCATCAGTTTACACCCTACGGATTCACCCCTCCACTTT.